Shown below are 27 T cell receptor beta chains from a single sample sequenced in a study of blood T cell repertoires in COVID-19. This table comes from immunoSEQ multiplex PCR, and its TCRdb copy is limited to in-frame clones, with some not included. The table records 150,000 to 200,000 clones, over 80% of them present only once. The sequencing input was peripheral blood. The receptors were gathered from a woman aged 25-40 years with acute or convalescent COVID-19.

The chain combines TRBV11-2 with TRBJ2-7, with 9 nucleotides matching TRBD1. Germline CDR1 reads SGHAT; CDR2 reads FQNNGV. V trimming: 3 bases; J trimming: 3 bases; junction bases outside the gene matches: 3. This CDR3 is 14 amino acids long. The CDR3 sequence: CASSFRTGVYEQYF. CDR3 bases: TGTGCCAGCAGCTTTAGGACAGGGGTCTACGAGCAGTACTTC.

This chain joins TRBV28 and TRBJ2-2, with D hard to call. With 3 bases removed from V and 4 bases from J, the gap between germline ends came to 3 bases. Per the germline V gene, CDR1 is MDHEN and CDR2 is SYDVKM. This CDR3 has 12 amino acids. The CDR3 sequence: CASSLSTGELFF. Here the CDR3 DNA reads TGTGCCAGCAGTTTGAGCACCGGGGAGCTGTTTTTT.

V is TRBV7-8 and J is TRBJ1-1; no reliable D call. The CDR3 totals 15 residues. V was clipped by 5 bases and J by 0 bases, with 13 bases between them. Germline lookup yields CDR1 SGHVS and CDR2 FQNEAQ. The CDR3 is CASSPNGRLNTEAFF. CDR3 coding DNA: TGTGCCAGCAGCCCCAACGGGAGATTGAACACTGAAGCTTTCTTT.

This clone was detected once. The chain joins TRBV7-2 to TRBJ1-3; possible D gene TRBD1, 5 bases. V lost 6 bases and J 2 bases, leaving 8 bases between the germline ends. The CDR3 covers 13 residues. The germline gives CDR1 SGHTA, CDR2 FQGNSA. As DNA, the CDR3 is TGTGCCAGCAGTCAGGGCCCTGGAAACACCATATATTTT. The encoded protein is CASSQGPGNTIYF.

In its sample, this clone was seen once. V gene TRBV27 combines with J gene TRBJ2-3; perhaps TRBD2 as D (7 bases). Looked up from germline, CDR1 is MNHEY and CDR2 is SMNVEV (reference sequence). CDR3 length equals 15 residues. V was trimmed by 8 bases and J by 2 bases, leaving 17 bases between them. The CDR3 sequence is CASAMEGGATDTQYF. The DNA for the CDR3 is TGTGCCAGCGCAATGGAGGGGGGGGCCACAGATACGCAGTATTTT.

The chain uses TRBV10-3 and TRBJ1-1; 10 bases are shared with TRBD1. Trimming removed 5 bases from V and 9 bases from J; junction bases left unmatched: 3. The CDR3 totals 12 residues. The germline CDR1 and CDR2 sequences are ENHRY and SYGVKD. Here the CDR3 DNA reads TGTGCCATCAGTCAGGGACAGGGGAAAGCTTTCTTT. Translated, it gives CAISQGQGKAFF.

This clone was detected once. The chain has TRBV5-4 and TRBJ1-2; TRBD1 matches 8 bases. V shed 0 bases, J shed 1 base, and the junction held 2 bases outside the gene matches. In germline, CDR1 is SGHNT, CDR2 YYREEE (reference sequence). The CDR3 is 15 residues long. CDR3 bases: TGTGCCAGCAGCTTGGAACAGGGGGGTAACTATGGCTACACCTTC. Residues: CASSLEQGGNYGYTF.

As DNA, the CDR3 is TGTGCCAGCAGCTTGGTTTCTTCAGCGTACAATGAGCAGTTCTTC. Its protein product is CASSLVSSAYNEQFF. The J gene is TRBJ2-1, the V gene TRBV5-6; the D is unclear. The CDR3 totals 15 residues. The germline gives CDR1 SGHDT, CDR2 YYEEEE. Trimming removed 0 bases at V and 4 bases at J, with 11 bases between.

This sequence joins TRBV6-4 and TRBJ1-2; 8 bases map to TRBD1. The V gene end was trimmed by 3 bases and the J gene end by 4 bases; junction bases not matched to a gene: 1. The CDR3 contains 13 residues. Germline-derived CDR1 and CDR2 are MRHNA and SNTAGT. The CDR3 reads CASSEGQGYGYTF. As DNA, the CDR3 is TGTGCCAGCAGTGAAGGACAGGGCTATGGCTACACCTTC.

CDR3 nucleotides: TGTGCCAGTAGCACTAACAGGGGCGCGGGCGGCTACACCTTC. Its protein is CASSTNRGAGGYTF. V and J are TRBV19 and TRBJ1-2; 7 bases align to TRBD1. The CDR3 is 14 amino acids. Germline CDR1 LNHDA, CDR2 SQIVND (reference sequence). V shed 6 bases, J shed 8 bases, and the junction held 12 bases outside the gene matches.

The chain combines TRBV27 with TRBJ1-2; 11 positions match TRBD1. Germline lookup yields CDR1 MNHEY and CDR2 SMNVEV (reference sequence). The V gene end was trimmed by 4 bases and the J gene end by 7 bases; junction bases not matched to a gene: 8. The CDR3 spans 15 residues. CDR3 bases: TGTGCCAGCAGTTCCGGACAGGGGGCTTTAGGTGGCTACACCTTC. It specifies CASSSGQGALGGYTF.

V is TRBV6-2 or TRBV6-3 and J is TRBJ2-2; 12 nucleotides align to TRBD2. The length of the CDR3 is 16 residues. The germline CDR1 and CDR2 sequences are MNHEY and SVGEGT. The J segment lost 7 bases and the V segment lost 5 bases, leaving 8 bases of the junction unmatched. The CDR3 is CASSLTSGRFSGELFF. In nucleotides, the CDR3 is TGTGCCAGCAGTCTCACTAGCGGGAGGTTTAGCGGGGAGCTGTTTTTT.

The V and J genes are TRBV29-1 and TRBJ2-1; 7 bases are a match to TRBD1. V was clipped by 3 bases and J by 2 bases; unmatched bases: 4. The CDR3 contains 14 residues. Looked up from germline, CDR1 is SQVTM and CDR2 is ANQGSEA. CDR3 nucleotide sequence: TGCAGCGTTGAGGTTGGGACAGCCTACAATGAGCAGTTCTTC. This encodes CSVEVGTAYNEQFF.

V is TRBV7-8 and J is TRBJ1-2; TRBD1 is a possible D gene (5 bases). The CDR3 has 13 residues. Germline V CDR1 and CDR2: SGHVS, FQNEAQ. V was cut by 4 bases and J by 4 bases, with 10 bases left in between. The CDR3, as DNA: TGTGCCAGCAGCTCCACAGGATCCTATGGCTACACCTTC. It is translated as CASSSTGSYGYTF.

This clone was counted once. The genes are TRBV7-2 and TRBJ2-7; 11 bases agree with TRBD2. V lost 6 bases and J lost 0; bases outside the gene matches: 1. CDR3 length: 14 amino acids. Per the germline V gene, CDR1 is SGHTA and CDR2 is FQGNSA. DNA for the CDR3: TGTGCCAGCAGGACTAGCGGGGACTCCTACGAGCAGTACTTC. As protein: CASRTSGDSYEQYF.

Only one count was recorded for this clone. V is TRBV7-2 and J is TRBJ2-5, with TRBD1 matching over 10 bases. V lost 4 bases to trimming and J lost 5 bases; unmatched junction nucleotides: 7. Germline values: CDR1 SGHTA, CDR2 FQGNSA. The CDR3 runs to 15 residues. CDR3 in DNA: TGTGCCAGCAGCTCTGCGACAGGGGGCTATGAGACCCAGTACTTC. Translating it yields CASSSATGGYETQYF. Full variable domain (missing parts from reference TRBV7-2 and TRBJ2-5): GAGVSQSPSNKVTEKGKDVELRCDPISGHTALYWYRQSLGQGLEFLIYFQGNSAPDKSGLPSDRFSAERTGGSVSTLTIQRTQQEDSAVYLCASSSATGGYETQYFGPGTRLLVL.

The J gene is TRBJ2-1, the V gene TRBV30, with TRBD2 matching 15 bases. The CDR3 runs to 15 residues. V dropped 5 bases and J dropped 8; count of bases not matched to a gene: 7. CDR1 GTSNPN and CDR2 SVGIG come from the germline V gene (reference sequence). The CDR3 DNA reads TGTGCCTGGCGGGGACTAGCGGGGGGCCCCTATGAGCAGTTCTTC. Its protein is CAWRGLAGGPYEQFF.

V and J are TRBV20-1 and TRBJ1-6, with TRBD1 identical over 10 bases. The germline V gene has CDR1 DFQATT and CDR2 SNEGSKA (reference sequence). The CDR3 runs to 15 residues. The V segment lost 3 bases and the J segment 7 bases; nucleotides outside the gene matches: 6. CDR3 loop: CSASIGTGVNSPLHF. The CDR3 nucleotides are TGCAGTGCTAGTATCGGGACAGGGGTCAATTCACCCCTCCACTTT.

This chain joins TRBV30 and TRBJ2-7; 14 nucleotides line up with TRBD2. J gave up 9 bases and V 2 bases, and 3 bases lay outside the gene matches. The CDR3 spans 13 residues. Germline CDR1 and CDR2: GTSNPN and SVGIG (reference sequence). The CDR3 region is CAWSPGLAGGQYF. Written as DNA, the CDR3 is TGTGCCTGGAGTCCCGGACTAGCGGGGGGGCAGTACTTC.

The chain recombines TRBV7-2 with TRBJ2-7; 7 bases align to TRBD1. CDR1 is SGHTA, CDR2 FQGNSA, per germline. The ends lost 3 bases at V and 2 bases at J; junction bases unmatched: 4. The CDR3 extends over 14 amino acids. The CDR3 protein is CASSLDRTTYEQYF. The CDR3 DNA follows: TGTGCCAGCAGCTTGGACAGGACGACCTACGAGCAGTACTTC.

CDR3 coding DNA: TGTGCCTCCGGAGGTCCCCGGGGGAACACTGAAGCTTTCTTT. It is translated as CASGGPRGNTEAFF. The rearrangement uses TRBV27 and TRBJ1-1; D unclear. CDR3 length equals 14 residues. V was pared by 11 bases and J by 1 base, with 17 bases between. The germline CDR1 and CDR2 sequences are MNHEY and SMNVEV (reference sequence).

The CDR3 loop reads CASSLDGRVDEQYF. The CDR3 bases are TGCGCCAGCAGCTTGGACGGGAGGGTGGACGAGCAGTACTTC. The chain links TRBV5-1 to TRBJ2-7, with 8 positions matching TRBD2. CDR1 is SGHRS, CDR2 YFSETQ, per germline. Trimming at V came to 0 bases and at J to 5 bases, leaving 4 bases not matched to a gene. The CDR3 runs 14 residues.

The chain carries TRBV19 and TRBJ2-1, with 12 bases lining up with TRBD2. This CDR3 spans 20 amino acids. The junction had 10 bases not matched to a gene; V was cut back by 0 bases and J by 1 base. Germline V gene sequence: CDR1 LNHDA, CDR2 SQIVND (reference sequence). The CDR3 DNA reads as TGTGCCAGTAGTATAGAATCAACTAGCGGGAGGTTTAGTTCCTACAATGAGCAGTTCTTC. Encoded protein: CASSIESTSGRFSSYNEQFF. The full variable domain, with the rest looked up from reference TRBV19 and TRBJ2-1, is DGGITQSPKYLFRKEGQNVTLSCEQNLNHDAMYWYRQDPGQGLRLIYYSQIVNDFQKGDIAEGYSVSREKKESFPLTVTSAQKNPTAFYLCASSIESTSGRFSSYNEQFFGPGTRLTVL.

The rearrangement uses TRBV20-1 and TRBJ2-7; the D is unclear. In germline, CDR1 is DFQATT, CDR2 SNEGSKA (reference sequence). The CDR3 covers 11 residues. V lost 3 bases, J lost 5 bases, and 8 bases lay in between. DNA for the CDR3: TGCAGTGCTAGTGTTAGAAACGAGCAGTACTTC. Amino acids: CSASVRNEQYF.

The chain joins TRBV5-1 to TRBJ1-2; 9 bases agree with TRBD1. This CDR3 region has 14 residues. V trimming: 4 bases; J trimming: 1 base; junction bases outside the gene matches: 2. CDR1 is SGHRS, CDR2 YFSETQ, per germline. Here the CDR3 DNA reads TGCGCCAGCAGCAGGGGACAGGGTAACTATGGCTACACCTTC. Translating gives CASSRGQGNYGYTF.

There are a few counts of this clone. A read error may produce the germline difference seen at one junction end. This chain connects TRBV3-1 (or the pseudogene TRBV3-2) to TRBJ2-1, with a possible D match to TRBD2 (6 bases). CDR1 is LGHDT and CDR2 is YNNKEL in the germline V gene (reference sequence). CDR3 length: 11 residues. The CDR3 loop is CASRQAGEQFF. For the CDR3, the DNA is TGTGCCAGCAGGCAAGCGGGTGAGCAGTTCTTC.

The J gene is TRBJ2-1, the V gene TRBV28, with TRBD2 matching 9 bases. The V gene's germline CDR1 is MDHEN and CDR2 SYDVKM. J gave up 5 bases and V 5 bases, and 7 bases lay outside the gene matches. The CDR3 spans 15 residues. The DNA for the CDR3 is TGTGCCAGCAGTAAATCTAGCGGGAAGAACAATGAGCAGTTCTTC. It yields the protein CASSKSSGKNNEQFF.